This TCR beta chain was sequenced for a study of T-cell memory formation after mild COVID-19. Study background: The TCR clusters were mostly specific to one donor.

The CDR3 has 15 amino acids. Per the germline V gene, CDR1 is MNHEY and CDR2 is SMNVEV (reference sequence). After removal of 6 bases from V and 4 bases from J, the junction contained 4 bases not matched to a gene. UMIs and sample barcodes were carried by the TCR alpha and TCR beta cDNA libraries that 5'RACE produced using constant-segment primers. Using its own MiXCR run on the 5' RACE reads, TCRdb lists one record per CDR3 protein. Of around 310,000 distinct CDR3 sequences listed, roughly an eighth are singletons. The study's findings and limits: Mostly located in CM and EM were contracting CD4+ clones, with contracting CD8+ clones located in EMRA.

A few counts support this clonotype. The antigen is undetermined. The chain has TRBV27 and TRBJ2-5; 14 bases agree with TRBD2. The clonotype comes from a man between 18 and 35 years old who had mild COVID-19 (a few samples of this study predate the infection). Cell type and time point are not known. The sequencing input was PBMCs or a T cell subset sorted from them (not recorded which). The CDR3 spells CASRRLAGGPETQYF. DNA for the CDR3: TGTGCCAGCAGGCGACTAGCGGGGGGGCCAGAGACCCAGTACTTC.